Listed below are T cell receptor beta chains from one sample, sequenced in a study of T cells in Graves' hyperthyroidism and ophthalmopathy. TCRdb processed the multiplex PCR reads anew with MiXCR; each CDR3 protein has one entry. The table records about 560,000 distinct CDR3 sequences, 15% to 20% of them present only once. The material sequenced was blood. The receptor source for this set is a young woman with Graves' hyperthyroidism. The CDR3 runs from the conserved cysteine through the conserved F or W. D genes are given only for firm matches. Size is omitted from some rows. Given values are once, few, many or a class for expanded clones.

j_call	v_call	clone_size	d_call	cdr3_aa	cdr3_nt
TRBJ2-3	TRBV7-6	many	-	CASSYTTGLGTDTQYF	TGTGCCAGCAGCTACACTACAGGGTTGGGCACAGATACGCAGTATTTT
TRBJ1-6	TRBV15	few	TRBD1	CATSRDRPRGSPLHF	TGTGCCACCAGCAGAGATCGCCCCAGGGGGTCACCCCTCCACTTT
TRBJ2-7	TRBV7-2	-	TRBD2	CASSLMGGGAGEQYF	TGTGCCAGCAGCCTCATGGGCGGGGGGGCTGGGGAGCAGTACTTC
TRBJ2-1	TRBV2	many	-	CASSESRGIDEQFF	TGTGCCAGCAGTGAAAGTCGGGGGATCGATGAGCAGTTCTTC
TRBJ1-6	TRBV10-3	-	TRBD1	CAISAGTGGAPSSLHF	TGTGCCATCAGTGCCGGGACAGGGGGCGCCCCGTCGTCCCTCCACTTT
TRBJ2-1	TRBV27	-	TRBD2	CASSGLALSSYNEQFF	TGTGCCAGCAGCGGACTAGCTCTGAGCTCCTACAATGAGCAGTTCTTC
TRBJ2-1	TRBV2	few	-	CASSEEFFGRSGSYNEQFF	TGTGCCAGCAGTGAAGAGTTTTTTGGGCGAAGTGGCTCCTACAATGAGCAGTTCTTC
TRBJ2-5	TRBV20-1	-	TRBD1	CSARDPRTGAWETQYF	TGCAGTGCTAGAGATCCCCGGACAGGGGCATGGGAGACCCAGTACTTC
TRBJ2-7	TRBV12-3/TRBV12-4	many	TRBD1	CASRQNPGQGSYEQYF	TGTGCCAGCAGGCAGAATCCGGGACAGGGTTCCTACGAGCAGTACTTC
TRBJ2-5	TRBV7-9	many	-	CASSLASDYLETQYF	TGTGCCAGCAGCTTAGCGTCGGACTATTTGGAGACCCAGTACTTC
TRBJ2-2	TRBV14	few	-	CASTPWNTGELFF	TGTGCCAGCACCCCATGGAACACCGGGGAGCTGTTTTTT
TRBJ1-2	TRBV2	many	-	CASSSSGYTF	TGTGCCAGCAGTTCAAGTGGCTACACCTTC
TRBJ2-2	TRBV5-1	few	TRBD1	CASSLDRGPTTGELFF	TGCGCCAGCAGCTTGGACAGGGGACCTACCACCGGGGAGCTGTTTTTT